Described below is a single T cell receptor beta chain sequence and its context. The antigen remains unidentified. This specimen comes from a study of cytotoxic CD8 clonotypes in ibrutinib-treated CLL. V dropped 7 bases and J dropped 3; count of bases not matched to a gene: 5. Germline CDR1 LNHDA, CDR2 SQIVND (reference sequence). CDR3 size: 15 residues. Sequenced by immunoSEQ multiplex PCR; TCRdb stores in-frame clones only, minus some. The sample holds 250,000 to 350,000 clones, roughly four fifths seen once. Study results and caveats: Sustained-remission and progressing patients' sampling times differed.

The receptor comes from a human donor with chronic lymphocytic leukemia. The chain recombines TRBV19 with TRBJ1-5; 11 nucleotides match TRBD1. The specimen was PBMCs, collected at disease progression, from a patient treated with ibrutinib. The CDR3 sequence: CASTRTGGFNQPQHF. For the CDR3, the DNA is TGTGCCAGTACGCGGACAGGGGGCTTCAATCAGCCCCAGCATTTT. The full variable domain, in which reference TRBV19 and TRBJ1-5 provide the parts outside the CDR3, is DGGITQSPKYLFRKEGQNVTLSCEQNLNHDAMYWYRQDPGQGLRLIYYSQIVNDFQKGDIAEGYSVSREKKESFPLTVTSAQKNPTAFYLCASTRTGGFNQPQHFGDGTRLSIL.